The clone carrying this T cell receptor (beta chain) has a count of ten or more. Libraries of TCR beta came from iRepertoire HTBI primers plus Arm-PCR of CDR3 regions. TCRdb recomputed calls from the multiplex PCR reads with MiXCR, one row per CDR3 protein. The table lists around 500,000 distinct CDR3 sequences, around 12% of them singletons. CDR3 length equals 15 residues. Germline V gene data show CDR1 as MNHNS and CDR2 as SASEGT. V lost 5 bases and J 8 bases, leaving 21 bases between the germline ends. As for time point: newly diagnosed GD, antithyroid drugs for less than 3 months. PBMCs were the source of the RNA used for TCR sequencing. The data derive from a study of regulatory T cells in long-lasting Graves disease. This same sample was also part of a study on T cells in Graves' hyperthyroidism and ophthalmopathy. That publication notes: Diagnostic decisions used clinical symptoms, serum thyroxine and TRAb, thyroid ultrasound and orbital computed tomography. Blood shared most expanded thyroid clonotypes above 0.001.

Sequencing used peripheral blood mononuclear cells (PBMCs), obtained at new diagnosis, from a patient treated with antithyroid drugs. The V call is TRBV6-1, the J call TRBJ1-2; no definite D call. The clonotype comes from a woman in her 30s with Graves disease. The CDR3 DNA follows: TGTGCCAGCAGTACTGGTGGTCGCAGTAAAGGAGGCTACACCTTC. Translating gives CASSTGGRSKGGYTF.